This T cell receptor (beta chain) was retrieved from a study of a mutant IDH1 vaccine in newly diagnosed glioma. Time point indicated: week 11, during vaccination. With topical imiquimod, each dose of the vaccine consisted of 300 ug of mutant IDH1 20-mer peptide. This clone was seen more than once but under ten times. Its antigen is unknown. Overall study results and limits: Seemingly, top peripheral T cell clonotype changes bore no relation to pseudoprogression.

The CDR3 extends over 13 amino acids. The germline gives CDR1 SNHLY, CDR2 FYNNEI. Trimming took 5 bases from V and 4 from J, leaving 11 bases between them. The data were produced by immunoSEQ multiplex PCR, yet TCRdb's version contains in-frame clones alone and is incomplete. The profile shows over 20,000 clones, 79% of them singletons. The sequences come from PBMCs, collected from a glioma patient whose treatment included an IDH1 peptide vaccine. This receptor was taken from a man aged 35 to 55 with glioma. The chain joins TRBV2 to TRBJ1-1; tentative D call: TRBD1 (6 bases). The CDR3 DNA follows: TGTGCCAGCAGTACAGGGTTCGGCACTGAAGCTTTCTTT. This sequence encodes CASSTGFGTEAFF.